This T cell receptor beta chain was captured in a study of lymphopenia after photon versus proton radiotherapy. General study results and limits: Relative stability marked proton patients; photon patients lost diversity and naive cells. Oligoclonal CD8+ Temra expansion after nadir drove photon patients' diversity drop. A bigger post-nadir fall in TCR diversity correlated inversely with survival time in deceased patients.

From germline, CDR1 is MGHRA and CDR2 YSYEKL. CDR3 size: 15 residues. V was trimmed by 2 bases and J by 6 bases, leaving 17 bases between them. With regard to this clone: Its antigen remains unidentified.

Sequencing was performed with immunoSEQ multiplex PCR; in TCRdb, only in-frame clones are kept and a portion is missing. Among 13,000 or so clones listed, 89% were seen once. This specimen was peripheral blood, taken from a patient treated with proton-based radiotherapy. The V and J genes are TRBV4-1 and TRBJ2-7; either TRBD1 or TRBD2 may supply D (5 bases each). This TCR was sampled from a man aged 60 to 69 with pancreatic cancer. The CDR3 sequence: CASSQRGWKGTEQYF. The CDR3 DNA reads as TGCGCCAGCAGCCAAAGAGGGTGGAAAGGGACCGAGCAGTACTTC.